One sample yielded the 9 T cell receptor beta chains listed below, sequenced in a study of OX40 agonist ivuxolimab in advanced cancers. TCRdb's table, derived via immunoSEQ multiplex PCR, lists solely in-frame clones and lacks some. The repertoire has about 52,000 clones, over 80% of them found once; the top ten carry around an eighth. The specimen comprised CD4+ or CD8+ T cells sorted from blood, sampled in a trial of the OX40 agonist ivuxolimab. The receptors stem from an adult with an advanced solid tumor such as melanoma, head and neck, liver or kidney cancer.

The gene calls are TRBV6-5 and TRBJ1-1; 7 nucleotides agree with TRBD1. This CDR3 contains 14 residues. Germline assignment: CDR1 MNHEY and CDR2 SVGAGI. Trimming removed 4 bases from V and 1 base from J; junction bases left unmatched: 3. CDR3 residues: CASSSPGGNTEAFF. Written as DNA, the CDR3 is TGTGCCAGCAGTTCACCAGGGGGGAACACTGAAGCTTTCTTT.

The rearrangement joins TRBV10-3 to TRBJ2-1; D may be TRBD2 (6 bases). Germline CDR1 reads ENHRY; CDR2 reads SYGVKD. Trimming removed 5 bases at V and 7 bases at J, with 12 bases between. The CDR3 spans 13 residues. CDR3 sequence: CAISPGVGNEQFF. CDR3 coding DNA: TGTGCCATCAGTCCGGGAGTGGGAAATGAGCAGTTCTTC.

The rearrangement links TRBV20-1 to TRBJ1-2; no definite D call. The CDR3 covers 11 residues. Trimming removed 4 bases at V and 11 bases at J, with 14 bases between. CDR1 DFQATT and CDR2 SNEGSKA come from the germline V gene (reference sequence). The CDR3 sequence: CSAKDRGNYTF. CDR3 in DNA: TGCAGTGCTAAGGACCGGGGAAATTACACCTTC.

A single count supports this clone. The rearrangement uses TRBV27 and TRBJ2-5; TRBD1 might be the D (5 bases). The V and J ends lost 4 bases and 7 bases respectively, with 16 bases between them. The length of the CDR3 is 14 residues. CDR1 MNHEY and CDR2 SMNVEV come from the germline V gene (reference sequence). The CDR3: CASSSDQGIGTQYF. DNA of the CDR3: TGTGCCAGCAGTTCCGACCAGGGAATTGGGACCCAGTACTTC.

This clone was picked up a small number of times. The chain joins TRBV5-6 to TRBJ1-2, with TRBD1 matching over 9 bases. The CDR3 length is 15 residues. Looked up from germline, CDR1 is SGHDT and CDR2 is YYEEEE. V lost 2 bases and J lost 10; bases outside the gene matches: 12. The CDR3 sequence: CASSLGQGLPQDYTF. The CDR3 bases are TGTGCCAGCAGCTTAGGACAGGGGCTACCCCAGGACTACACCTTC. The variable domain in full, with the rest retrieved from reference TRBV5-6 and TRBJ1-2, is DAGVTQSPTHLIKTRGQQVTLRCSPKSGHDTVSWYQQALGQGPQFIFQYYEEEERQRGNFPDRFSGHQFPNYSSELNVNALLLGDSALYLCASSLGQGLPQDYTFGSGTRLTVV.

For the CDR3, the DNA is TGTGCCAGCAGTCCCAAGGACCTGGCTAACTATGGCTACACCTTC. Translating gives CASSPKDLANYGYTF. This sequence joins TRBV28 and TRBJ1-2; D call uncertain. Germline CDR1 MDHEN, CDR2 SYDVKM. V was trimmed by 5 bases and J by 0 bases, leaving 13 bases between them. This CDR3 region has 15 residues.

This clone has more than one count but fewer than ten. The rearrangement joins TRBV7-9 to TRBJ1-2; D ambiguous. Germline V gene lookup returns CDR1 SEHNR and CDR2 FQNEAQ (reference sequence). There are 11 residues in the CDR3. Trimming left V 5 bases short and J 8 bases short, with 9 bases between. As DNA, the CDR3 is TGTGCCAGCAGCGAACAGTGGGGCTACACCTTC. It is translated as CASSEQWGYTF.

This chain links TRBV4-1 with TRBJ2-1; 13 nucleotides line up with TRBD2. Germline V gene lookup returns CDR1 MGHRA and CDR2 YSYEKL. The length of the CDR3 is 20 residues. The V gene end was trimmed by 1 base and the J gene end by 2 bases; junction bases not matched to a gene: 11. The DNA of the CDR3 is TGCGCCAGCAGCCAAGCGGAGGTCAGGACTAGCGGGAGAACCTACAATGAGCAGTTCTTC. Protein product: CASSQAEVRTSGRTYNEQFF.

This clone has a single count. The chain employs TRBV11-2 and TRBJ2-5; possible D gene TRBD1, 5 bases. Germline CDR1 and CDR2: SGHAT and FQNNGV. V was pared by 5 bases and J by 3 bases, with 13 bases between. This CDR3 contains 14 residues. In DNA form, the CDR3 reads TGTGCCAGCAGCCCGCACAGGTTCAAAGAGACCCAGTACTTC. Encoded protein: CASSPHRFKETQYF.